What follows are 24 T cell receptor beta chains derived from one specimen sequenced in a study of CD8+ T cells in alopecia areata. Investigators isolated RNA and reverse transcribed it into cDNA to act as the sequencing template. Sequencing was performed with immunoSEQ multiplex PCR; in TCRdb, only in-frame clones are kept and a portion is missing. The sample lists 90,000 to 120,000 clones, roughly 59% seen once, with around a fifth in the top ten. What was sequenced was CD8+ T cells sorted from blood. These receptor sequences come from a human donor in good health.

This clone was detected once. Compared with germline, one end of the junction differs, possibly owing to a read error. The chain is built from TRBV7-7 and TRBJ2-5; D may be TRBD2 (7 bases). CDR1 is SSHAT, CDR2 FNYEAQ, per germline (reference sequence). The CDR3 sequence is 16 residues long. DNA of the CDR3: TGTGCTAGCAGCTTATCCCGTGGGGGGGCCGGAGAGACCCAGTACTTC. It translates to CASSLSRGGAGETQYF.

The V gene is TRBV13, the J gene TRBJ2-5; 7 bases match TRBD2. The germline gives CDR1 PRHDT, CDR2 FYEKMQ (reference sequence). The trim removed 5 bases at V and 4 bases at J, leaving 7 bases unmatched. The CDR3 runs 14 residues. CDR3 residues: CASSERLARETQYF. For the CDR3, the DNA is TGTGCCAGCAGCGAACGACTAGCTCGAGAGACCCAGTACTTC.

In this sample, this clone turned up a few times. This chain connects TRBV2 to TRBJ2-5; D unclear. Germline V lookup: CDR1 SNHLY, CDR2 FYNNEI. V dropped 6 bases and J dropped 13 bases, with 18 bases sitting between them. There are 12 residues in the CDR3. This chain's CDR3 is CASRDSGHLPYF. For the CDR3, the DNA is TGTGCCAGCAGAGATTCAGGCCACCTCCCGTACTTC.

This chain joins TRBV15 and TRBJ2-1; the match to TRBD2 covers 8 bases. Germline lookup yields CDR1 LNHNV and CDR2 YYDKDF (reference sequence). V dropped 5 bases and J dropped 5; count of bases not matched to a gene: 8. CDR3 length equals 15 residues. The CDR3 here is CATSARFGGDNEQFF. As DNA, the CDR3 is TGTGCCACCAGCGCCCGGTTCGGGGGGGACAATGAGCAGTTCTTC.

The rearrangement uses TRBV6-6 and TRBJ1-2; D call uncertain. Trimming stripped 0 bases from V and 0 bases from J, with 11 bases between. Germline values: CDR1 MNHNY, CDR2 SVGAGI (reference sequence). CDR3 length equals 16 residues. CDR3 nucleotide sequence: TGTGCCAGCAGTTACTCGAATGGGGTACCTAACTATGGCTACACCTTC. This encodes CASSYSNGVPNYGYTF.

The chain combines TRBV5-1 with TRBJ2-3, with TRBD2 matching 9 bases. This CDR3 is built from 16 residues. Per germline, CDR1 SGHRS and CDR2 YFSETQ. With V trimmed by 0 bases and J by 2 bases, 4 bases remained unmatched. The CDR3, as DNA: TGCGCCAGCAGCTTGGATCTAGCGGGGAACACAGATACGCAGTATTTT. This translates into CASSLDLAGNTDTQYF.

The chain recombines TRBV10-3 with TRBJ1-1; D not resolved. CDR1 is ENHRY, CDR2 SYGVKD, per germline. This CDR3 has 12 residues. V was shortened by 10 bases and J by 1 base, with 10 bases between the two germline ends. The CDR3 DNA sequence: TGTGCCACCGGCCGTGGGAACACTGAAGCTTTCTTT. Translation gives CATGRGNTEAFF.

The chain uses TRBV4-3 and TRBJ1-2; tentative D call: TRBD1 (5 bases). Germline lookup yields CDR1 LGHNA and CDR2 YSLEER. The CDR3 contains 15 residues. Trimming pared 0 bases from V and 2 bases from J, leaving 10 bases between. The CDR3 here is CASSQEAGENYGYTF. The CDR3 nucleotides are TGCGCCAGCAGCCAAGAAGCGGGGGAGAACTATGGCTACACCTTC.

The V call is TRBV7-9, the J call TRBJ2-7, with 7 positions matching TRBD2. Looked up from germline, CDR1 is SEHNR and CDR2 is FQNEAQ (reference sequence). Trimming at V came to 1 base and at J to 5 bases, leaving 8 bases not matched to a gene. The CDR3 covers 15 residues. The CDR3 reads CASSLETSPAHEQYF. The CDR3 bases are TGTGCCAGCAGCTTAGAGACTAGCCCCGCCCACGAGCAGTACTTC.

This rearrangement joins TRBV28 to TRBJ1-2, with 12 positions matching TRBD1. J lost 4 bases, V lost 5 bases, and 5 bases had no gene match. The germline CDR1 and CDR2 sequences are MDHEN and SYDVKM. This CDR3 contains 15 residues. This CDR3 is CASSPGQGAAYGYTF. The CDR3 coding sequence is TGTGCCAGCAGTCCGGGACAGGGGGCCGCCTATGGCTACACCTTC.

This clone was counted many times. The chain combines TRBV6-1 with TRBJ1-2, with 8 positions matching TRBD1. The CDR3 is made up of 15 amino acids. The ends lost 5 bases at V and 8 bases at J; junction bases unmatched: 13. Germline CDR1 reads MNHNS; CDR2 reads SASEGT. The CDR3 nucleotides are TGTGCCAGCAGTACCCGGACAGGGAGGGCGAGCGGCTACACCTTC. Translating gives CASSTRTGRASGYTF.

The V and J genes are TRBV5-6 and TRBJ2-7; D ambiguous. CDR3 size: 12 residues. Trimming took 4 bases from V and 5 from J, leaving 10 bases between them. Germline V lookup: CDR1 SGHDT, CDR2 YYEEEE. The CDR3 loop is CASSRIQNEQYF. The CDR3 nucleotides are TGTGCCAGCAGCCGCATTCAAAACGAGCAGTACTTC.

This rearrangement joins TRBV4-1 to TRBJ2-1; TRBD2 matches 8 bases. The CDR3 has 11 amino acids. The germline gives CDR1 MGHRA, CDR2 YSYEKL. J gave up 6 bases and V 8 bases, and 0 bases lay outside the gene matches. CDR3 sequence (DNA): TGCGCCAGCGGACTAGCCAATGAGCAGTTCTTC. It encodes CASGLANEQFF.

This clone was detected once. The J gene is TRBJ1-5, the V gene TRBV30; tentative D call: TRBD1 (5 bases). Trimming took off 1 base at V and 3 bases at J, with 10 bases between the two ends. The germline V gene encodes CDR1 GTSNPN and CDR2 SVGIG (reference sequence). The CDR3 has 14 residues. CDR3 sequence: CAWSEGPYNQPQHF. The CDR3 coding sequence is TGTGCCTGGAGTGAGGGACCGTACAATCAGCCCCAGCATTTT.

The chain carries TRBV4-1 and TRBJ1-2, with D unclear. CDR3 size: 17 residues. Germline-derived CDR1 and CDR2 are MGHRA and YSYEKL. V gave up 1 base and J gave up 4 bases, with 19 bases separating them. This CDR3 reads CASSQGVFQTSSYGYTF. CDR3 DNA sequence: TGCGCCAGCAGCCAAGGGGTATTTCAGACAAGTTCCTATGGCTACACCTTC.

In this sample, this clone turned up a few times. The chain uses TRBV4-3 and TRBJ1-5; D possibly corresponds to TRBD1 (5 bases). Trimming removed 0 bases at V and 3 bases at J, with 9 bases between. The CDR3 contains 15 residues. The germline CDR1 and CDR2 sequences are LGHNA and YSLEER. CDR3 residues: CASSQDNGANQPQHF. The CDR3 nucleotides are TGCGCCAGCAGCCAAGATAACGGGGCCAATCAGCCCCAGCATTTT.

This sequence joins TRBV5-6 and TRBJ2-7; maybe TRBD1 (6 bases). V gave up 0 bases and J gave up 8 bases, with 15 bases separating them. CDR3 size: 14 residues. CDR1 is SGHDT and CDR2 is YYEEEE in the germline V gene. The CDR3, as DNA: TGTGCCAGCAGCTTGGTTTCCCAGGGGTTGAAGCAGTACTTC. It encodes CASSLVSQGLKQYF.

This clone was seen a handful of times. Other DNA sequences in this specimen translate into the identical CDR3. The J gene is TRBJ2-2, the V gene TRBV6-1, with 7 bases aligning to TRBD1. V dropped 0 bases and J dropped 7; count of bases not matched to a gene: 11. The CDR3 has 17 amino acids. Looked up from germline, CDR1 is MNHNS and CDR2 is SASEGT. CDR3 bases: TGTGCCAGCAGTGAAGCCCCCGAGGGGGCGTCTATCGGGGAGCTGTTTTTT. Protein sequence: CASSEAPEGASIGELFF.

This clone was observed a few times. The chain joins TRBV4-2 to TRBJ2-3; 7 bases match TRBD2. Losses at the gene ends were 0 bases for V and 2 bases for J; bases not matched to a gene: 5. CDR1 is LGHNA, CDR2 YNFKEQ, per germline. This CDR3 has 16 residues. Here the CDR3 DNA reads TGTGCCAGCAGCCAAGATCTAGCGGAACACACAGATACGCAGTATTTT. Its translation: CASSQDLAEHTDTQYF.

This chain uses TRBV7-9 with TRBJ1-2; possible D gene TRBD1, 6 bases. This CDR3 region has 13 residues. CDR1 and CDR2 (germline): SEHNR, FQNEAQ (reference sequence). The germline V and J ends were trimmed by 6 bases and 3 bases, with 11 bases remaining between them. CDR3 in DNA: TGTGCCAGCAGGGCAGGGGAGGACTATGGCTACACCTTC. It translates to CASRAGEDYGYTF.

The chain uses TRBV29-1 and TRBJ2-2, with 8 nucleotides matching TRBD2. The CDR3 sequence is 13 residues long. Looked up from germline, CDR1 is SQVTM and CDR2 is ANQGSEA. V was clipped by 5 bases and J by 5 bases; unmatched bases: 4. CDR3 loop: CSVTAGVTGELFF. CDR3 sequence (DNA): TGCAGCGTTACAGCGGGGGTAACCGGGGAGCTGTTTTTT.

The genes are TRBV6-1 and TRBJ1-2; TRBD1 agrees at 10 bases. This CDR3 has 15 amino acids. The V and J ends lost 3 bases and 3 bases, in that order; junction bases with no gene match: 4. The germline gives CDR1 MNHNS, CDR2 SASEGT. The DNA of the CDR3 is TGTGCCAGCAGTGAGTGGACAGGGGGTCACTATGGCTACACCTTC. It is translated as CASSEWTGGHYGYTF.

This clone was found once. The chain combines TRBV27 with TRBJ2-7; 13 bases fit TRBD2. The CDR3 consists of 16 residues. V trimming: 5 bases; J trimming: 0 bases; junction bases outside the gene matches: 4. Germline V gives CDR1 MNHEY, CDR2 SMNVEV (reference sequence). The CDR3 bases are TGTGCCAGCAGTCCGGGACTAGCGGGGAGCTCCTACGAGCAGTACTTC. Translation: CASSPGLAGSSYEQYF.

The chain has TRBV4-2 and TRBJ2-3; D gene uncertain. With 0 bases removed from V and 6 bases from J, the gap between germline ends came to 13 bases. This CDR3 is built from 15 residues. Germline CDR1 LGHNA, CDR2 YNFKEQ. CDR3 sequence: CASSQEELNGDTQYF. Here the CDR3 DNA reads TGTGCCAGCAGCCAAGAGGAACTAAATGGGGATACGCAGTATTTT.